This TCR beta chain was sequenced in a study of tumor-infiltrating lymphocytes in localized non-small cell lung cancer. Across the study: Patients included smokers and never-smokers with various histologies, some sampled after neoadjuvant chemotherapy.

Libraries were prepared by immunoSEQ multiplex PCR; TCRdb keeps only in-frame clonotypes and omits some of them. Among some 15,000 clones, approximately 80% were seen once, and the ten largest hold just over 2.5%. Study-level results: Tumors had more T cell infiltration than uninvolved lung, per TCRbeta sequencing and CD3 counts. Tumor T-cell fraction was not associated with recurrence-free survival. Available tissue quantity limited TCR sequencing to a patient subset.

Remarks on this clone: Antigen specificity is unknown.

There are 13 residues in the CDR3. V dropped 4 bases and J dropped 3 bases, with 10 bases sitting between them. Germline-derived CDR1 and CDR2 are MNHEY and SVGAGI. Sequencing used lung tumor tissue. This sequence was found in a human donor with non-small cell lung cancer. The chain uses TRBV6-5 and TRBJ2-7, with D unclear. The CDR3, as DNA: TGTGCCAGCAGTTCGGGCCGGATCTACGAGCAGTACTTC. This gives the protein CASSSGRIYEQYF.